Each of the 17 T cell receptor beta chains below was sequenced from the same sample in a study of blood T cell repertoires in COVID-19. The table came from immunoSEQ multiplex PCR; TCRdb's copy has only in-frame clones and leaves some out. The table shows 30,000 to 35,000 clones, with about four fifths occurring only once. The sample consisted of peripheral blood. All receptors come from a man aged 80 or over with acute or convalescent COVID-19.

This sequence joins TRBV10-2 and TRBJ2-3; D not certain. Germline V CDR1 and CDR2: WSHSY, SAAADI. Trimming took 5 bases from V and 2 from J, leaving 11 bases between them. The CDR3 length is 14 residues. The CDR3, as DNA: TGCGCCAGCAGTTTACTGTCTATCACAGATACGCAGTATTTT. Residues: CASSLLSITDTQYF.

The chain joins TRBV18 to TRBJ1-1; TRBD1 agrees at 10 bases. Trimming at V came to 0 bases and at J to 6 bases, leaving 13 bases not matched to a gene. Germline CDR1 and CDR2: KGHSH and LQKENI. The CDR3 totals 18 residues. DNA of the CDR3: TGTGCCAGCTCACCACCTACCGTGGACAGGGGGGATTGGGCTGAAGCTTTCTTT. Translating it yields CASSPPTVDRGDWAEAFF.

V and J are TRBV18 and TRBJ1-1, with TRBD1 as a possible D gene (5 bases). Deletions cut 1 base from V and 8 bases from J, with 8 bases between. The CDR3 extends over 12 amino acids. Germline V gene lookup returns CDR1 KGHSH and CDR2 LQKENI. This chain's CDR3 is CASSPRDREAFF. The CDR3, as DNA: TGTGCCAGCTCACCACGTGACAGAGAAGCTTTCTTT.

This clone was observed a few times. This sequence joins TRBV6-1 and TRBJ1-5; weak D call: TRBD1 (5 bases). This CDR3 comprises 16 residues. The V and J ends lost 4 bases and 4 bases respectively, with 17 bases between them. Germline V gene lookup returns CDR1 MNHNS and CDR2 SASEGT. The CDR3 coding sequence is TGTGCCAGCAGTGCAACCCCGGGGGGACGGAATCAGCCCCAGCATTTT. Translating it yields CASSATPGGRNQPQHF.

The chain recombines TRBV2 with TRBJ1-1, with D possibly matching TRBD1 (6 bases). V was shortened by 6 bases and J by 1 base, with 9 bases between the two germline ends. Germline-derived CDR1 and CDR2 are SNHLY and FYNNEI. This CDR3 region has 13 residues. CDR3 in DNA: TGTGCCAGCAGCCCCAGGGGGAACACTGAAGCTTTCTTT. Translated: CASSPRGNTEAFF.

The rearrangement joins TRBV5-1 to TRBJ2-3; 9 bases map to TRBD1. CDR1 is SGHRS and CDR2 is YFSETQ in the germline V gene. J was trimmed by 4 bases and V by 10 bases; bases with no gene match: 7. The CDR3 is made up of 13 amino acids. Written as DNA, the CDR3 is TGCGCCGGGAGACAGGGGGGCGCAGATACGCAGTATTTT. It yields the protein CAGRQGGADTQYF.

This clone was observed a handful of times. The rearrangement links TRBV3-1 (or the pseudogene TRBV3-2) to TRBJ2-2; D is perhaps TRBD1 (5 bases). V lost 8 bases and J lost 0, with 10 bases in between. The CDR3 loop spans 14 amino acids. Germline V CDR1 and CDR2: LGHDT, YNNKEL (reference sequence). The CDR3 spells CASGRGTNTGELFF. In nucleotides, the CDR3 is TGTGCCAGCGGTAGGGGAACGAACACCGGGGAGCTGTTTTTT.

J is TRBJ1-5 and V is TRBV7-2; TRBD1 is a possible D gene (5 bases). Germline-derived CDR1 and CDR2 are SGHTA and FQGNSA. The germline V and J ends were trimmed by 5 bases and 9 bases, with 14 bases remaining between them. The CDR3 has 13 residues. In nucleotides, the CDR3 is TGTGCCAGCAGCAAAAGCCAGGGACTGCCCCAGCATTTT. Its translation is CASSKSQGLPQHF.

The rearrangement links TRBV4-2 to TRBJ2-4; D may be TRBD2 (6 bases). The V gene lost 0 bases and the J gene lost 7 bases, with 19 bases spanning the gap. CDR3 length: 17 residues. Germline lookup yields CDR1 LGHNA and CDR2 YNFKEQ. The CDR3 DNA follows: TGTGCCAGCAGCCAAGACGCGGCGGGGCGCTCAGGGAACATTCAGTACTTC. Translating it yields CASSQDAAGRSGNIQYF.

The V and J genes are TRBV5-5 and TRBJ2-5, with TRBD1 identical over 11 bases. The CDR3 has 14 amino acids. With V trimmed by 5 bases and J by 1 base, 1 base remained unmatched. Looked up from germline, CDR1 is SGHKS and CDR2 is YYEKEE (reference sequence). CDR3 residues: CASSGTGGQETQYF. CDR3 DNA sequence: TGTGCCAGCAGTGGGACAGGGGGCCAAGAGACCCAGTACTTC. Looking up the rest from reference TRBV5-5 and TRBJ2-5 gives the full variable domain: DAGVTQSPTHLIKTRGQQVTLRCSPISGHKSVSWYQQVLGQGPQFIFQYYEKEERGRGNFPDRFSARQFPNYSSELNVNALLLGDSALYLCASSGTGGQETQYFGPGTRLLVL.

V and J are TRBV5-1 and TRBJ2-6; 8 bases agree with TRBD1. The germline V gene has CDR1 SGHRS and CDR2 YFSETQ. The CDR3 spans 18 residues. With V trimmed by 0 bases and J by 3 bases, 8 bases remained unmatched. The CDR3 sequence: CASSLAPQGVYGANVLTF. The DNA of the CDR3 is TGCGCCAGCAGCTTGGCCCCACAGGGGGTTTATGGGGCCAACGTCCTGACTTTC.

The chain has TRBV30 and TRBJ2-5; the match to TRBD2 covers 10 bases. The length of the CDR3 is 14 residues. Germline-derived CDR1 and CDR2 are GTSNPN and SVGIG (reference sequence). V trimming: 2 bases; J trimming: 4 bases; junction bases outside the gene matches: 4. DNA of the CDR3: TGTGCCTGGAGTCTGGGACTAGCGTCAGAGACCCAGTACTTC. This sequence encodes CAWSLGLASETQYF.

This clone has only one observation. The J gene is TRBJ2-1, the V gene TRBV5-8; 13 bases are a match to TRBD2. The CDR3 length is 15 residues. J gave up 6 bases and V 4 bases, and 4 bases lay outside the gene matches. CDR1 and CDR2 (germline): SGHTS, YDEGEE. The CDR3 DNA reads as TGTGCCAGCAGCGCGCGACTAGCGGGGGGCAATGAGCAGTTCTTC. Translated: CASSARLAGGNEQFF. Drawing the rest from reference TRBV5-8 and TRBJ2-1, the complete variable domain is EAGVTQSPTHLIKTRGQQATLRCSPISGHTSVYWYQQALGLGLQFLLWYDEGEERNRGNFPPRFSGRQFPNYSSELNVNALELEDSALYLCASSARLAGGNEQFFGPGTRLTVL.

The chain joins TRBV7-2 to TRBJ2-2; TRBD2 matches 8 bases. V trimming: 5 bases; J trimming: 4 bases; junction bases outside the gene matches: 9. Germline V lookup: CDR1 SGHTA, CDR2 FQGNSA. There are 16 residues in the CDR3. This chain's CDR3 is CASSPPGRAGTGELFF. CDR3 DNA sequence: TGTGCCAGCAGCCCCCCCGGGAGGGCGGGCACCGGGGAGCTGTTTTTT.

This sequence joins TRBV19 and TRBJ2-3, with a weak D call TRBD2 (5 bases). CDR1 LNHDA and CDR2 SQIVND come from the germline V gene (reference sequence). Trimming took 3 bases from V and 4 from J, leaving 11 bases between them. The CDR3 covers 14 residues. Here the CDR3 DNA reads TGTGCCAGTAGTATTAGTGAGGGTGCAGATACGCAGTATTTT. Protein product: CASSISEGADTQYF.

The V call is TRBV28, the J call TRBJ2-7; D might be TRBD1 (6 bases). This CDR3 has 11 amino acids. V was clipped by 6 bases and J by 5 bases, with 8 bases between them. CDR1 is MDHEN, CDR2 SYDVKM, per germline. The CDR3 here is CASRWGHEQYF. As DNA, the CDR3 is TGTGCCAGCAGATGGGGGCACGAGCAGTACTTC. The variable domain in full, with the rest retrieved from reference TRBV28 and TRBJ2-7, is DVKVTQSSRYLVKRTGEKVFLECVQDMDHENMFWYRQDPGLGLRLIYFSYDVKMKEKGDIPEGYSVSREKKERFSLILESASTNQTSMYLCASRWGHEQYFGPGTRLTVT.

The V and J genes are TRBV5-1 and TRBJ1-2; 7 nucleotides line up with TRBD1. The length of the CDR3 is 14 residues. The V gene end was trimmed by 2 bases and the J gene end by 7 bases; junction bases not matched to a gene: 8. In germline, CDR1 is SGHRS, CDR2 YFSETQ. Here the CDR3 DNA reads TGCGCCAGCAGCTTTACCGGGACAGATGGTGGCTACACCTTC. Its translation is CASSFTGTDGGYTF. Combining the CDR3 with reference TRBV5-1 and TRBJ1-2 gives the whole variable domain KAGVTQTPRYLIKTRGQQVTLSCSPISGHRSVSWYQQTPGQGLQFLFEYFSETQRNKGNFPGRFSGRQFSNSRSEMNVSTLELGDSALYLCASSFTGTDGGYTFGSGTRLTVV.